One and the same sample provided the 14 T cell receptor beta chains below, sequenced in a study of blood T cell repertoires in COVID-19. Method: immunoSEQ multiplex PCR; TCRdb's copy keeps in-frame clones and lacks some. The repertoire holds roughly 27,000 clones, 88% seen once, with 5.9% in the top ten. The specimen was peripheral blood. The source is a human donor in a cohort sampled during active COVID-19.

As regards this clone: Other DNA sequences in the same sample also yield this CDR3. V is TRBV2 and J is TRBJ2-1, with 14 bases matching TRBD2. Trimming at V came to 5 bases and at J to 3 bases, leaving 6 bases not matched to a gene. The CDR3 runs to 17 residues. Germline loops: CDR1 SNHLY, CDR2 FYNNEI. In DNA, the CDR3 is TGTGCCAGCAGTTACTCGGGACTAGCGGGGGTCTACAATGAGCAGTTCTTC. Its protein is CASSYSGLAGVYNEQFF.

J is TRBJ1-2 and V is TRBV9, with D hard to call. The V end was cut by 4 bases, the J end by 2 bases, with 12 bases between. The CDR3 has 14 residues. The V gene's germline CDR1 is SGDLS and CDR2 YYNGEE. The CDR3 bases are TGTGCCAGCAGCCCCCCCGGCGGGAACTATGGCTACACCTTC. This sequence encodes CASSPPGGNYGYTF.

The chain has TRBV2 and TRBJ2-3; D not certain. The CDR3 is 15 residues long. Germline V gives CDR1 SNHLY, CDR2 FYNNEI. Trimming cost V 8 bases and J 0 bases, with 15 bases left between them. The CDR3 reads CASGPLRASTDTQYF. In nucleotides, the CDR3 is TGTGCCAGCGGGCCCCTACGAGCTAGCACAGATACGCAGTATTTT.

The chain is built from TRBV5-8 and TRBJ2-5, with 8 bases matching TRBD1. Germline CDR1 reads SGHTS; CDR2 reads YDEGEE. The CDR3 loop spans 14 amino acids. Germline trimming cut 3 bases from V and 4 bases from J; bases unmatched to any gene: 5. CDR3 sequence reads: CASSSTQGAETQYF. The CDR3 DNA reads as TGTGCCAGCAGCTCTACTCAGGGGGCAGAGACCCAGTACTTC.

The chain employs TRBV7-9 and TRBJ1-3; D might be TRBD1 (6 bases). The CDR3 has 15 residues. V was trimmed by 5 bases and J by 0 bases, leaving 11 bases between them. Germline values: CDR1 SEHNR, CDR2 FQNEAQ (reference sequence). The CDR3 region is CASSPLQGSGNTIYF. Here the CDR3 DNA reads TGTGCCAGCAGCCCCCTACAGGGCTCTGGAAACACCATATATTTT.

The chain is built from TRBV29-1 and TRBJ2-3; D is uncertain. Trimming took 3 bases from V and 2 from J, leaving 3 bases between them. The CDR3 is made up of 11 amino acids. CDR1 and CDR2 (germline): SQVTM, ANQGSEA. CDR3 bases: TGCAGCGTTGACATCACAGATACGCAGTATTTT. Amino acid sequence: CSVDITDTQYF.

This chain connects TRBV3-1 (or the pseudogene TRBV3-2) to TRBJ2-1; 7 bases align to TRBD1. Germline CDR1 reads LGHDT; CDR2 reads YNNKEL (reference sequence). CDR3 length: 15 amino acids. V shed 5 bases, J shed 5 bases, and the junction held 9 bases outside the gene matches. In nucleotides, the CDR3 is TGTGCCAGCAGCGTAGACAGGGTACATCACAATGAGCAGTTCTTC. Translated, it gives CASSVDRVHHNEQFF.

This clone is labeled as medium-sized. V and J are TRBV27 and TRBJ2-6, with D maybe TRBD2 (5 bases). The V end lost 8 bases, the J end lost 0 bases, and 8 bases lay between the germline ends. This CDR3 is 14 amino acids long. CDR1 MNHEY and CDR2 SMNVEV come from the germline V gene (reference sequence). CDR3 protein: CASGERSGANVLTF. The CDR3 nucleotides read TGTGCCAGCGGGGAGCGCTCTGGGGCCAACGTCCTGACTTTC.

This clone was recorded a few times. The gene calls are TRBV10-1 and TRBJ2-7; 8 bases agree with TRBD2. V shed 7 bases, J shed 6 bases, and the junction held 5 bases outside the gene matches. Germline CDR1 is WNHNN and CDR2 is SYGVQD (reference sequence). This CDR3 comprises 12 residues. As DNA, the CDR3 is TGCGCCAGCACCGGACTAGCTGGCGAGCAGTACTTC. Amino acids: CASTGLAGEQYF.

In its sample, this clone was seen once. This chain uses TRBV29-1 with TRBJ1-2, with 7 bases that match TRBD1. CDR3 length equals 16 residues. Trimming at V came to 4 bases and at J to 4 bases, leaving 15 bases not matched to a gene. Germline values: CDR1 SQVTM, CDR2 ANQGSEA. The CDR3: CSVAGSIRDSSYGYTF. CDR3 nucleotide sequence: TGCAGCGTTGCGGGTTCGATAAGGGACAGCTCCTATGGCTACACCTTC.

The chain is built from TRBV7-2 and TRBJ2-7; possibly TRBD1 for D (5 bases). Germline values: CDR1 SGHTA, CDR2 FQGNSA. The CDR3 is made up of 14 amino acids. The V and J ends lost 2 bases and 4 bases respectively, with 12 bases between them. The CDR3 sequence: CASSLSQGGYEQYF. The CDR3 region has the DNA TGTGCCAGCAGCTTAAGTCAGGGTGGGTACGAGCAGTACTTC.

V usage is TRBV4-2 and J usage is TRBJ2-5, with TRBD1 identical over 8 bases. Trimming at V came to 1 base and at J to 5 bases, leaving 6 bases not matched to a gene. This CDR3 spans 15 amino acids. Germline V gene data show CDR1 as LGHNA and CDR2 as YNFKEQ. This CDR3 is CASSQGTGRMETQYF. CDR3 nucleotides: TGTGCCAGCAGCCAAGGGACAGGGCGAATGGAGACCCAGTACTTC.

The chain uses TRBV19 and TRBJ2-1, with TRBD2 identical over 7 bases. V gave up 1 base and J gave up 9 bases; unmatched junction bases: 6. This CDR3 region has 14 residues. In germline, CDR1 is LNHDA, CDR2 SQIVND (reference sequence). The DNA for the CDR3 is TGTGCCAGTAGTATAGGAGCGGGCGGGGGTGAGCAGTTCTTC. Protein: CASSIGAGGGEQFF.

V usage is TRBV5-1 and J usage is TRBJ2-1, with 8 bases fitting TRBD1. Trimming took 0 bases from V and 6 from J; bases not matched to a gene: 2. Germline CDR1 SGHRS, CDR2 YFSETQ. The CDR3 consists of 14 residues. Here the CDR3 DNA reads TGCGCCAGCAGCTTGGTAACAGGGGGCAATGAGCAGTTCTTC. It yields the protein CASSLVTGGNEQFF. The whole variable domain, remainder taken from reference TRBV5-1 and TRBJ2-1, is KAGVTQTPRYLIKTRGQQVTLSCSPISGHRSVSWYQQTPGQGLQFLFEYFSETQRNKGNFPGRFSGRQFSNSRSEMNVSTLELGDSALYLCASSLVTGGNEQFFGPGTRLTVL.